Detailed here is one T cell receptor (beta chain). Expressed TCRB transcripts were sequenced, since all the RNA that had been isolated was reverse transcribed. Method: immunoSEQ multiplex PCR; TCRdb's copy keeps in-frame clones and lacks some. The sample has about 290,000 clones, 8% seen once. These data belong to a study of beta chain features in type 1 diabetes. This CDR3 is 13 amino acids long. V was pared by 2 bases and J by 3 bases, with 8 bases between. CDR1 and CDR2 (germline): MNHNS, SASEGT. The receptor was isolated from a woman aged 18-29 years in good health. This chain connects TRBV6-1 to TRBJ2-7; D unresolved. Material: central memory CD4+ T cells from blood. CDR3 residues: CASSEMQFYEQYF. CDR3 coding DNA: TGTGCCAGCAGTGAAATGCAGTTCTACGAGCAGTACTTC.